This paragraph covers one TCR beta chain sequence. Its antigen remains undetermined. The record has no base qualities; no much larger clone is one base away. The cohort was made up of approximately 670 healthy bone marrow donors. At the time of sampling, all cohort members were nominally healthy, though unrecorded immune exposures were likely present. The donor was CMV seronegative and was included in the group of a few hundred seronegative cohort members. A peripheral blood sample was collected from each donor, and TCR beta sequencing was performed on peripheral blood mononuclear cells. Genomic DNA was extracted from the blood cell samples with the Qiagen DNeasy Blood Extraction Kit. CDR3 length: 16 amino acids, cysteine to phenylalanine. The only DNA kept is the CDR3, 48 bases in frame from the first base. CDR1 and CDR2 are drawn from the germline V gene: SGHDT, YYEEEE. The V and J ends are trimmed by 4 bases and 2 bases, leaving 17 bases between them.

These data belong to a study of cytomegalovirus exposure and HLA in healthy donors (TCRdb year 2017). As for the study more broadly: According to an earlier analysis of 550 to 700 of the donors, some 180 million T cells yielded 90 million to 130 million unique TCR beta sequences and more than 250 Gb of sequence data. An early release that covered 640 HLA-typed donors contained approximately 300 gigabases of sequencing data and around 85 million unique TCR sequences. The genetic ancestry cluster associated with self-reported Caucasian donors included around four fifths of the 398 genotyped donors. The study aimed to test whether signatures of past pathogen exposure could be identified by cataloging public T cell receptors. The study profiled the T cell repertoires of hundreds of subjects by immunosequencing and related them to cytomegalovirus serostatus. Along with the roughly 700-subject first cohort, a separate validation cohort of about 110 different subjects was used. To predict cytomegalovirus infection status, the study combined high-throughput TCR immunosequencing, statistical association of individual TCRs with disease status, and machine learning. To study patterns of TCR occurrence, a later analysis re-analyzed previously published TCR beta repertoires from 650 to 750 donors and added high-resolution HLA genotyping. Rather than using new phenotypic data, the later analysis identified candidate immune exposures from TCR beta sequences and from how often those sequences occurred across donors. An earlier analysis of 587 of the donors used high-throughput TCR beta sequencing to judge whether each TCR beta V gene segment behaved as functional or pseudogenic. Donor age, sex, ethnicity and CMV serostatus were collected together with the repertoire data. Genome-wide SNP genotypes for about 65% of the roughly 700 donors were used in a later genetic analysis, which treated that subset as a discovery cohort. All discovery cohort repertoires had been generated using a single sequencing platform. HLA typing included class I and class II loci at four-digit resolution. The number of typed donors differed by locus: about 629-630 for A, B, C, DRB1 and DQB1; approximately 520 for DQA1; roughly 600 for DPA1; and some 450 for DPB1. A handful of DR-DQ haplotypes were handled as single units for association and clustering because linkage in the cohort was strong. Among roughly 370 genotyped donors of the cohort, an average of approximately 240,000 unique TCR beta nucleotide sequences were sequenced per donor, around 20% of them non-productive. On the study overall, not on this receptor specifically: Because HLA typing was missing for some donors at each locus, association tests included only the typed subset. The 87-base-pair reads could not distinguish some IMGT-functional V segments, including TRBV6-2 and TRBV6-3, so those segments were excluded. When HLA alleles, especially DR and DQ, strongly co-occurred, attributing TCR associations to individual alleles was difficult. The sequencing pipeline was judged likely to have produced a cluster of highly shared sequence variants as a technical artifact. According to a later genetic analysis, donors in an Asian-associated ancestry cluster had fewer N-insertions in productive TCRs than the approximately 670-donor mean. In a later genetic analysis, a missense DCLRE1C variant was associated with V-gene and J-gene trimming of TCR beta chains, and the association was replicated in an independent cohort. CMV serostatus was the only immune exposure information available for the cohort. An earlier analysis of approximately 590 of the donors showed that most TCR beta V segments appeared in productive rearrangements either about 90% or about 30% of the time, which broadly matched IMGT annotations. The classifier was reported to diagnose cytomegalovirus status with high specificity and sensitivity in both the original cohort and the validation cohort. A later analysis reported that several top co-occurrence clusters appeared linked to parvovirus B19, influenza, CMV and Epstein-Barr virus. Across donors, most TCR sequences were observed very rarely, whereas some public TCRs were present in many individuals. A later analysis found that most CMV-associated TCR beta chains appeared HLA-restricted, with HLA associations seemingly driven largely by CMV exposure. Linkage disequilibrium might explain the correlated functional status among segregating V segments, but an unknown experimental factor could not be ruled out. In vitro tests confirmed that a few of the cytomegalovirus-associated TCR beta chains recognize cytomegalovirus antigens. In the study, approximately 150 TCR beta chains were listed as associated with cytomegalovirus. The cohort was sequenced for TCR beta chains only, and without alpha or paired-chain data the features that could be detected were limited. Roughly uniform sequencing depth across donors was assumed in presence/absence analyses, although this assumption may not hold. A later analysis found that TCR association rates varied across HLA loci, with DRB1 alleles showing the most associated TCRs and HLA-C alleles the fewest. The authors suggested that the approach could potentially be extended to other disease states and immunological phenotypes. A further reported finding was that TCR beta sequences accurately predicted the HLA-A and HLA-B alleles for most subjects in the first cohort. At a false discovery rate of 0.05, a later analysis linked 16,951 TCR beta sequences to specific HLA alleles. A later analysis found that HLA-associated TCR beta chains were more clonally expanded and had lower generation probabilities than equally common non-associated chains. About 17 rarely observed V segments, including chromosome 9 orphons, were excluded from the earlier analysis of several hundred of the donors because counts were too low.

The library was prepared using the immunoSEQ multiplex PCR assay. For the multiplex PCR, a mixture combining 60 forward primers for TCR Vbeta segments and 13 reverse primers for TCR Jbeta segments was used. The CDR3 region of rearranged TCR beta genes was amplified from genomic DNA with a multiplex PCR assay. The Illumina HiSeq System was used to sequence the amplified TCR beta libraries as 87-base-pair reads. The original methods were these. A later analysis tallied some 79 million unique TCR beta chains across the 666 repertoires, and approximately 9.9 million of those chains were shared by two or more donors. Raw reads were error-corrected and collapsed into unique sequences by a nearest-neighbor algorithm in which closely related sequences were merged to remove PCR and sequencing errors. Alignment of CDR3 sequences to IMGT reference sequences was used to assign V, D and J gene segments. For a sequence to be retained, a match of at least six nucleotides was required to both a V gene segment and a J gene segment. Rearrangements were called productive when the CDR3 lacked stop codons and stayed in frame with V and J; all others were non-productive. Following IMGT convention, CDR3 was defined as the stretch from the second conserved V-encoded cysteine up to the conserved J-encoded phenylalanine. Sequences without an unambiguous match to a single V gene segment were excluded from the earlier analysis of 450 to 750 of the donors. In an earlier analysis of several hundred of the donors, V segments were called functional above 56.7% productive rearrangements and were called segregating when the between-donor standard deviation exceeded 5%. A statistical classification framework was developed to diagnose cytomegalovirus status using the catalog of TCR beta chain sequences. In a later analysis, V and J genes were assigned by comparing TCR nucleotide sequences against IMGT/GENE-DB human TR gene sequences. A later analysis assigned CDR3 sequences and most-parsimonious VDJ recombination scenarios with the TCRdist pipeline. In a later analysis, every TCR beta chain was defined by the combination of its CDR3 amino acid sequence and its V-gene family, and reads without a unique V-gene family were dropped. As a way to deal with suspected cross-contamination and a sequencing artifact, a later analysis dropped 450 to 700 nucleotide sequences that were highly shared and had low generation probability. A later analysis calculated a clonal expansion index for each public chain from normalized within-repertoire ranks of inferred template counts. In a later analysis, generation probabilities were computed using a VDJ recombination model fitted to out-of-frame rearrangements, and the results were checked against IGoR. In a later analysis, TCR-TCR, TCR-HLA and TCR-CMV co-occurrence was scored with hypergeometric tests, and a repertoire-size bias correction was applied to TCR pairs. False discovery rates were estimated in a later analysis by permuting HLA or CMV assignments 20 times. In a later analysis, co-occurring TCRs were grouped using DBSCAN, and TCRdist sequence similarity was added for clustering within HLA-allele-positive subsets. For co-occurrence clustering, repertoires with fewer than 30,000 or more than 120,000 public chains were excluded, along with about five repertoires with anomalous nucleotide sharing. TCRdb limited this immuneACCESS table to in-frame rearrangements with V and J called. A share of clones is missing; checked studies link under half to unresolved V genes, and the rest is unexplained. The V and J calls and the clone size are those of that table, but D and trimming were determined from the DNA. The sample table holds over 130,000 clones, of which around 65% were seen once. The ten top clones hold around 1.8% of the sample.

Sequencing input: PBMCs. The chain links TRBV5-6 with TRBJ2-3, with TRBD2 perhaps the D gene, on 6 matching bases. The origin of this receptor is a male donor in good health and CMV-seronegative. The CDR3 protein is CASSPGLKAITDTQYF. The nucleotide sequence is TGTGCCAGCAGCCCGGGACTTAAAGCCATCACAGATACGCAGTATTTT.